These 13 T cell receptor beta chains were sequenced from one sample in a study of T cells after yellow fever vaccination. TCRdb reprocessed the 5' RACE reads with MiXCR, giving one entry per CDR3 protein. This sample has hundreds of thousands of distinct CDR3 sequences, with 9% to 15% found just once. The specimen comprised PBMCs, sampled on the day of the yellow fever booster vaccination. The receptors were sampled from a man aged 30 to 39 who received the YFV17D yellow fever vaccine.

This clonotype was detected only a few times. The chain is built from TRBV7-2 and TRBJ2-4; D might be TRBD1 (6 bases). Germline V gene data show CDR1 as SGHTA and CDR2 as FQGNSA. The CDR3 is 14 amino acids. The germline V and J ends were trimmed by 10 bases and 7 bases, with 20 bases remaining between them. CDR3 DNA sequence: TGTGCCACCTCGAAACAGGGAGTTAGTAACATTCAGTACTTC. Translating it yields CATSKQGVSNIQYF.

This chain joins TRBV18 and TRBJ2-3; D tentatively fits TRBD1 or TRBD2 (7 bases each). Trimming took off 2 bases at V and 6 bases at J, with 18 bases between the two ends. CDR1 and CDR2 from the germline V gene are KGHSH and LQKENI. The CDR3 covers 16 residues. Written as DNA, the CDR3 is TGTGCCAGCTCACCAAGGGGGGGACAGCCCCGGGATACGCAGTATTTT. This translates into CASSPRGGQPRDTQYF.

Here the CDR3 reads CASSLDGQADTQYF. CDR3 DNA: TGTGCCAGCAGCTTAGATGGTCAGGCAGATACGCAGTATTTT. This chain uses TRBV7-9 with TRBJ2-3; D is unclear. Germline V gives CDR1 SEHNR, CDR2 FQNEAQ (reference sequence). This CDR3 spans 14 amino acids. The germline V and J ends were trimmed by 1 base and 4 bases, with 9 bases remaining between them.

This chain links TRBV5-6 with TRBJ2-1; 7 bases map to TRBD1. V lost 0 bases, J lost 15 bases, and 6 bases stayed unmatched. Germline V gives CDR1 SGHDT, CDR2 YYEEEE. CDR3 length: 12 residues. CDR3 nucleotide sequence: TGTGCCAGCAGCTTGGCCGGGACAGAGGGGTTCTTC. Protein sequence: CASSLAGTEGFF.

The chain joins TRBV18 to TRBJ2-1; TRBD1 agrees at 9 bases. Germline V gene lookup returns CDR1 KGHSH and CDR2 LQKENI. The CDR3 length is 15 residues. V was clipped by 4 bases and J by 3 bases; unmatched bases: 4. CDR3 in amino acids: CASSQQGANYNEQFF. CDR3 sequence (DNA): TGTGCCAGCTCACAACAGGGGGCGAACTACAATGAGCAGTTCTTC.

This clonotype has only a few counts. The chain has TRBV12-3 or TRBV12-4 and TRBJ2-2; D ambiguous. This CDR3 contains 14 residues. V was trimmed by 5 bases and J by 11 bases, leaving 18 bases between them. The CDR3 DNA sequence: TGTGCCAGCAGTCCCTTGCCTAGAAATGACGAGCTGTTTTTT. This codes for CASSPLPRNDELFF.

This clonotype was found a few times. The chain links TRBV6-2 or TRBV6-3 to TRBJ2-5; no definite D call. V gave up 1 base and J gave up 5 bases, with 14 bases separating them. The CDR3 length is 15 residues. CDR1 is MNHEY, CDR2 SVGEGT, per germline. CDR3 nucleotides: TGTGCCAGCAGTTACTATGGCCGTCTCGGGGAGACCCAGTACTTC. Protein product: CASSYYGRLGETQYF.

This clonotype was recorded a few times. This chain joins TRBV19 and TRBJ2-3; D unclear. The V end was cut by 4 bases, the J end by 5 bases, with 7 bases between. This CDR3 contains 12 residues. Per the germline V gene, CDR1 is LNHDA and CDR2 is SQIVND (reference sequence). The CDR3 protein is CASSTGVDTQYF. CDR3 coding DNA: TGTGCCAGTAGTACCGGAGTAGATACGCAGTATTTT.

This sequence joins TRBV6-1 and TRBJ1-5; 11 bases agree with TRBD1. V trimming: 5 bases; J trimming: 3 bases; junction bases outside the gene matches: 6. The CDR3 is 16 amino acids. Germline V CDR1 and CDR2: MNHNS, SASEGT. CDR3 sequence reads: CASSPRDRGFNQPQHF. The CDR3 region has the DNA TGTGCCAGCAGTCCGAGGGACAGGGGGTTCAATCAGCCCCAGCATTTT.

The V call is TRBV29-1, the J call TRBJ2-7; D is possibly TRBD1 or TRBD2 (6 bases each). Trimming shortened V by 7 bases and J by 6 bases, and 22 bases separated the two germline ends. Germline V lookup: CDR1 SQVTM, CDR2 ANQGSEA. The CDR3 spans 14 residues. The chain's CDR3 is CSATTGQRASEQYF. The CDR3 nucleotides read TGCAGCGCAACAACTGGACAGCGGGCTAGCGAGCAGTACTTC.

This clonotype was picked up many times. The chain links TRBV20-1 to TRBJ1-1, with 10 bases identical to TRBD1. V lost 1 base, J lost 4 bases, and 6 bases stayed unmatched. This CDR3 comprises 15 residues. Germline V gene lookup returns CDR1 DFQATT and CDR2 SNEGSKA (reference sequence). In nucleotides, the CDR3 is TGCAGTGCTAGAGTCGGGACAGGGGTTATCACTGAAGCTTTCTTT. Translation gives CSARVGTGVITEAFF.

In this sample, this clonotype turned up many times. The rearrangement uses TRBV6-5 and TRBJ1-3; 9 bases agree with TRBD1. CDR3 length: 15 residues. Trimming took 6 bases from V and 4 from J; bases not matched to a gene: 7. Germline lookup yields CDR1 MNHEY and CDR2 SVGAGI. DNA for the CDR3: TGTGCCAGCAGCATCGGACAGGGGAAGGGAAACACCATATATTTT. This gives the protein CASSIGQGKGNTIYF.

The chain is built from TRBV11-3 and TRBJ2-1, with 9 bases lining up with TRBD1. V dropped 5 bases and J dropped 4; count of bases not matched to a gene: 3. Looked up from germline, CDR1 is SGHNT and CDR2 is YENEEA. This CDR3 region has 14 residues. This chain's CDR3 is CASSTDRGYNEQFF. CDR3 DNA: TGTGCCAGCAGCACGGACAGGGGTTACAATGAGCAGTTCTTC.